These T cell receptor beta chains were read from a single sample in a study of beta chain features in type 1 diabetes. The table came from immunoSEQ multiplex PCR; TCRdb's copy has only in-frame clones and leaves some out. There are a few hundred thousand clones in the sample; 9.5% to 10% occur only once, and approximately 0.6% lies in the top ten. The sample comprised central memory CD4+ T cells from blood. Receptor source: a man under 40 with type 1 diabetes. The CDR3 runs from the conserved cysteine through the conserved F or W. The D gene is left open where the match is weak.

j_gene,d_gene,v_gene,CDR3aa
TRBJ2-7,-,TRBV5-1,CASSFGGSSYEQYF
TRBJ2-7,TRBD2,TRBV10-3,CAIRKLADPSYEQYF
TRBJ2-3,-,TRBV28,CASSRGWVVDTQYF
TRBJ2-4,-,TRBV7-6,CASTPSDIQYF
TRBJ1-6,-,TRBV19,CASGDRAYSPLHF
TRBJ2-3,TRBD1,TRBV7-9,CASSLGQGKADTQYF
TRBJ1-2,TRBD1,TRBV5-1,CASSLDRDYGYTF
TRBJ1-1,TRBD1,TRBV29-1,CSADRGRSTEAFF
TRBJ1-1,-,TRBV4-2,CASSQEGKFTEAFF
TRBJ2-5,-,TRBV21-1,CASSKSKPPVSETQYF
TRBJ1-2,TRBD1,TRBV6-6,CASSSADRASYTF
TRBJ1-2,-,TRBV25-1,CASSEHTGDYGYTF
TRBJ2-5,-,TRBV7-6,CASSSLSQETQYF
TRBJ2-7,-,TRBV7-2,CASSLYRSPTTAQYF
TRBJ1-1,-,TRBV5-6,CASSLEFGEAFF
TRBJ1-1,-,TRBV7-2,CASSFLAGYAEAFF
TRBJ2-7,-,TRBV10-3,CATHPMGGYEQYF
TRBJ2-1,TRBD2,TRBV6-5,CATTSGSLLEQFF
TRBJ2-3,-,TRBV7-9,CASSLRTDTQYF
TRBJ2-3,-,TRBV5-1,CASSLARQAADTQYF
TRBJ2-7,-,TRBV11-2,CASSLDRGEQYF
TRBJ1-5,-,TRBV12-5,CASAQAGDQPQHF
TRBJ2-1,TRBD2,TRBV5-5,CASSLYGGTRFYNEQFF
TRBJ2-1,-,TRBV2,CASSEALGNEQFF
TRBJ2-1,-,TRBV5-1,CASSLGEVSYNEQFF
TRBJ2-7,-,TRBV2,CASREKTDTYEQYF
TRBJ2-5,-,TRBV10-3,CAIRGGARGTETQYF
TRBJ2-6,-,TRBV27,CASSSNRAGANVLTF
TRBJ2-1,TRBD1,TRBV7-2,CASARTGASNEQFF
TRBJ2-7,-,TRBV6-6,CASGTLYEQYF